A selection of T cell receptor beta chains follows, all from one sample in a study of OX40 agonist ivuxolimab in advanced cancers. Repertoires were generated with immunoSEQ multiplex PCR, while TCRdb's copy carries only in-frame clones and drops some. Of some 12,000 clones in the sample, around 81% were seen once. The specimen comprised CD4+ or CD8+ T cells sorted from blood, sampled in a trial of the OX40 agonist ivuxolimab. These receptors all stem from an adult with an advanced solid tumor such as melanoma, head and neck, liver or kidney cancer. Each CDR3 is given with its conserved first and last residue. Each record gives: clone size, V gene, J gene, D gene, CDR3 DNA, CDR3 protein. D genes are given only for firm matches. Clone sizes are given selectively: once, few, many, or a class where the clone is expanded.

abundance: NA; v_gene: TRBV27; j_gene: TRBJ2-1; d_gene: NA; CDR3nt: TGTGCCAGCGGGGCAGGTTTATACAATGAGCAGTTCTTC; CDR3aa: CASGAGLYNEQFF
abundance: NA; v_gene: TRBV9; j_gene: TRBJ2-1; d_gene: TRBD2; CDR3nt: TGTGCCAGCAGCGTAATCAGCGGGGGGTACAATGAGCAGTTCTTC; CDR3aa: CASSVISGGYNEQFF
abundance: NA; v_gene: TRBV5-1; j_gene: TRBJ2-3; d_gene: TRBD1; CDR3nt: TGCGCCAGCAGCCCGGGACAGTCTAGCACAGATACGCAGTATTTT; CDR3aa: CASSPGQSSTDTQYF
abundance: NA; v_gene: TRBV5-1; j_gene: TRBJ2-5; d_gene: TRBD2; CDR3nt: TGCGCCAGCAGCTTGGTACTAGCGGGGCCCCAAGAGACCCAGTACTTC; CDR3aa: CASSLVLAGPQETQYF
abundance: NA; v_gene: TRBV4-3; j_gene: TRBJ2-2; d_gene: NA; CDR3nt: TGCGCCAGCAGCCAGTGGGGTAGTTACACCGGGGAGCTGTTTTTT; CDR3aa: CASSQWGSYTGELFF
abundance: NA; v_gene: TRBV13; j_gene: TRBJ2-1; d_gene: NA; CDR3nt: TGTGCCAGCAGCCCAGCGACTTCGGTTGAGCAGTTCTTC; CDR3aa: CASSPATSVEQFF
abundance: NA; v_gene: TRBV9; j_gene: TRBJ2-5; d_gene: NA; CDR3nt: TGTGCCAGCAGCGCCCCTTATGGCAGGACCCAAGAGACCCAGTACTTC; CDR3aa: CASSAPYGRTQETQYF
abundance: NA; v_gene: TRBV10-1; j_gene: TRBJ2-1; d_gene: NA; CDR3nt: TGCGCCAGCACCTCGACAGGGAGGAATGAGCAGTTCTTC; CDR3aa: CASTSTGRNEQFF
abundance: NA; v_gene: TRBV6-1; j_gene: TRBJ2-5; d_gene: NA; CDR3nt: TGTGCCAGCAGTGAACATCTTGCGGGGGCCAGGGAAGAGACCCAGTACTTC; CDR3aa: CASSEHLAGAREETQYF
abundance: NA; v_gene: TRBV7-6; j_gene: TRBJ2-1; d_gene: NA; CDR3nt: TGTGCCAGCAGCTTAGGAATCGACAATGAGCAGTTCTTC; CDR3aa: CASSLGIDNEQFF
abundance: NA; v_gene: TRBV11-2; j_gene: TRBJ2-7; d_gene: NA; CDR3nt: TGTGCCAGCAGCCCGGACGTCTCCTACGAGCAGTACTTC; CDR3aa: CASSPDVSYEQYF
abundance: NA; v_gene: TRBV28; j_gene: TRBJ2-1; d_gene: NA; CDR3nt: TGTGCCAGCTTTGGCGGGTTCCTAGGTTACAATGAGCAGTTCTTC; CDR3aa: CASFGGFLGYNEQFF
abundance: NA; v_gene: TRBV11-2; j_gene: TRBJ1-1; d_gene: TRBD1; CDR3nt: TGTGCCAGCAGCTTATCCGGACAGGGGATGAACACTGAAGCTTTCTTT; CDR3aa: CASSLSGQGMNTEAFF
abundance: NA; v_gene: TRBV5-4; j_gene: TRBJ2-5; d_gene: TRBD2; CDR3nt: TGTGCCAGCAGCTTCCAAGGCGGGGGGGAGTGGGAGACCCAGTACTTC; CDR3aa: CASSFQGGGEWETQYF
abundance: NA; v_gene: TRBV19; j_gene: TRBJ1-1; d_gene: NA; CDR3nt: TGTGCCAGTAGTATAAACACAATAACTGAAGCTTTCTTT; CDR3aa: CASSINTITEAFF
abundance: NA; v_gene: TRBV5-7; j_gene: TRBJ1-1; d_gene: NA; CDR3nt: TGTGCCAGCAGCTTGGAGGCCCCTCGGGGGGCGTACACTGAAGCTTTCTTT; CDR3aa: CASSLEAPRGAYTEAFF
abundance: NA; v_gene: TRBV5-6; j_gene: TRBJ1-5; d_gene: NA; CDR3nt: TGTGCCAGCAGCTTGAAAGGCGGTTATCAGCCCCAGCATTTT; CDR3aa: CASSLKGGYQPQHF
abundance: NA; v_gene: TRBV27; j_gene: TRBJ2-1; d_gene: NA; CDR3nt: TGTGCCAGCAGTTTCCCACCGCTGGGTTTAGCCTACAATGAGCAGTTCTTC; CDR3aa: CASSFPPLGLAYNEQFF
abundance: NA; v_gene: TRBV15; j_gene: TRBJ1-1; d_gene: NA; CDR3nt: TGTGCCACCACCGCGGTCGAGAACACTGAAGCTTTCTTT; CDR3aa: CATTAVENTEAFF
abundance: NA; v_gene: TRBV29-1; j_gene: TRBJ1-4; d_gene: NA; CDR3nt: TGCAGCGTTGAAGATCCCGGTACAGGGACAACTAATGAAAAACTGTTTTTT; CDR3aa: CSVEDPGTGTTNEKLFF
abundance: NA; v_gene: TRBV7-9; j_gene: TRBJ1-2; d_gene: NA; CDR3nt: TGTGCCAGCAGCCCCTGGACATCCTTAGAGGGCTACACCTTC; CDR3aa: CASSPWTSLEGYTF
abundance: NA; v_gene: TRBV28; j_gene: TRBJ1-2; d_gene: NA; CDR3nt: TGTGCCAGCAGTTTATCTACTTCAGGCTTTTATGGCTACACCTTC; CDR3aa: CASSLSTSGFYGYTF
abundance: NA; v_gene: TRBV4-1; j_gene: TRBJ1-2; d_gene: NA; CDR3nt: TGCGCCAGCAGCCAAGAAAAGGGCCAGATCAGTGGCTACACCTTC; CDR3aa: CASSQEKGQISGYTF
abundance: NA; v_gene: TRBV19; j_gene: TRBJ2-1; d_gene: NA; CDR3nt: TGTGCCAGTAGTATAACAATCGTTGAGTACAATGAGCAGTTCTTC; CDR3aa: CASSITIVEYNEQFF
abundance: NA; v_gene: TRBV15; j_gene: TRBJ2-7; d_gene: NA; CDR3nt: TGTGCCACCAGCGGGGGTAGGGGTGCCCCCTACGAGCAGTACTTC; CDR3aa: CATSGGRGAPYEQYF
abundance: NA; v_gene: TRBV20-1; j_gene: TRBJ2-2; d_gene: NA; CDR3nt: TGCAGTGCGAGGGGGACCGGGGAGCTGTTTTTT; CDR3aa: CSARGTGELFF
abundance: few; v_gene: TRBV27; j_gene: TRBJ2-6; d_gene: NA; CDR3nt: TGTGCCAGCAGTCCCTCTGGGGCCAACGTCCTGACTTTC; CDR3aa: CASSPSGANVLTF
abundance: medium-sized; v_gene: TRBV15; j_gene: TRBJ2-7; d_gene: NA; CDR3nt: TGTGCCACCAGCCCTCTCGGGGGGCGCTCCGAGCAGTACTTC; CDR3aa: CATSPLGGRSEQYF
abundance: medium-sized; v_gene: TRBV19; j_gene: TRBJ2-2; d_gene: TRBD1; CDR3nt: TGTGCCAGTAGTTCCCGGACAGGGGGCTTTACCGGGGAGCTGTTTTTT; CDR3aa: CASSSRTGGFTGELFF
abundance: NA; v_gene: TRBV27; j_gene: TRBJ1-1; d_gene: NA; CDR3nt: TGTGCCAGCACCCCCCTTCCTCCACACGACCAAGCTTTCTTT; CDR3aa: CASTPLPPHDQAFF